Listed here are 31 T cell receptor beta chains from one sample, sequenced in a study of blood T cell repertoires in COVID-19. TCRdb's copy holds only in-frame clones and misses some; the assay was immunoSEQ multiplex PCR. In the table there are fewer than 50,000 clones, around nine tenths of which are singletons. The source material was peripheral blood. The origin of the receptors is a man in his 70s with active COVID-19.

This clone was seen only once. The CDR3 reads CASSIPLAGGPDTGELFF. The CDR3 region has the DNA TGTGCCAGCAGCATACCATTAGCGGGGGGGCCGGACACCGGGGAGCTGTTTTTT. The chain employs TRBV9 and TRBJ2-2; 11 bases align to TRBD2. Trimming removed 4 bases from V and 3 bases from J; junction bases left unmatched: 11. Germline V CDR1 and CDR2: SGDLS, YYNGEE. This CDR3 contains 18 residues. The variable domain in full, completed from reference TRBV9 and TRBJ2-2, reads DSGVTQTPKHLITATGQRVTLRCSPRSGDLSVYWYQQSLDQGLQFLIQYYNGEERAKGNILERFSAQQFPDLHSELNLSSLELGDSALYFCASSIPLAGGPDTGELFFGEGSRLTVL.

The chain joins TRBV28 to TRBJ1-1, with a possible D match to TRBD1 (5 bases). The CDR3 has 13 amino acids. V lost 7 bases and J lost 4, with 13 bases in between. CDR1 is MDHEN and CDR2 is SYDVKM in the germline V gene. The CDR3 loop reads CASNLLDSTEAFF. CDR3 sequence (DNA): TGTGCCAGCAACCTACTCGACAGCACTGAAGCTTTCTTT. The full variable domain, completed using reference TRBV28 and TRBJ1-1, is DVKVTQSSRYLVKRTGEKVFLECVQDMDHENMFWYRQDPGLGLRLIYFSYDVKMKEKGDIPEGYSVSREKKERFSLILESASTNQTSMYLCASNLLDSTEAFFGQGTRLTVV.

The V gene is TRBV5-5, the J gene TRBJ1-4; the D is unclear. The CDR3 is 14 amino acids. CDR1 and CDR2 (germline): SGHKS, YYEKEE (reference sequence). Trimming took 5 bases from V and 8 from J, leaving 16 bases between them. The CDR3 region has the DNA TGTGCCAGCAGTTCCTCCCCAGGTGGGGAAAAACTGTTTTTT. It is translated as CASSSSPGGEKLFF.

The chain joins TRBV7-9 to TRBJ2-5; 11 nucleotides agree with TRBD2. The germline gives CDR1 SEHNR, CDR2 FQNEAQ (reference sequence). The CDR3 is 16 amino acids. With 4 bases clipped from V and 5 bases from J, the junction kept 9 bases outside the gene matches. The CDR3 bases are TGTGCCAGCAGCTCCTTAGCGGGGGGGCCTGGGGAGACCCAGTACTTC. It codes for CASSSLAGGPGETQYF. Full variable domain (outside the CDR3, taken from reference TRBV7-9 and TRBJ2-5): DTGVSQNPRHKITKRGQNVTFRCDPISEHNRLYWYRQTLGQGPEFLTYFQNEAQLEKSRLLSDRFSAERPKGSFSTLEIQRTEQGDSAMYLCASSSLAGGPGETQYFGPGTRLLVL.

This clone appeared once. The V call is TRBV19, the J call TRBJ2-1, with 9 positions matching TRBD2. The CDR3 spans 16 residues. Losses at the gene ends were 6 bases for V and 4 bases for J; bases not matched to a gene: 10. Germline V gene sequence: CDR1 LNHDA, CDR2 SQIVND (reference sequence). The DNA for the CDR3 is TGTGCCAGTAGCATTTCGACTAGCGGAGGATACAATGAGCAGTTCTTC. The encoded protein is CASSISTSGGYNEQFF.

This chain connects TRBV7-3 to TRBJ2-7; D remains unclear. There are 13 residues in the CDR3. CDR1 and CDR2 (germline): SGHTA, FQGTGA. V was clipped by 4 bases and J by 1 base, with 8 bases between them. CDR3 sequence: CASSSGTSYEQYF. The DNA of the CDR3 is TGTGCCAGCAGCTCAGGTACATCCTACGAGCAGTACTTC. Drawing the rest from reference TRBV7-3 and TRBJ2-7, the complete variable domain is GAGVSQTPSNKVTEKGKYVELRCDPISGHTALYWYRQSLGQGPEFLIYFQGTGAADDSGLPNDRFFAVRPEGSVSTLKIQRTERGDSAVYLCASSSGTSYEQYFGPGTRLTVT.

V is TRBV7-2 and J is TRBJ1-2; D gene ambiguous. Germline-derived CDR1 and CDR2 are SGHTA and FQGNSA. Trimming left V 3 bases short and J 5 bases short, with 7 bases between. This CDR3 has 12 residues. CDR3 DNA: TGTGCCAGCAGCTTCGGGTCATATGGCTACACCTTC. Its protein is CASSFGSYGYTF.

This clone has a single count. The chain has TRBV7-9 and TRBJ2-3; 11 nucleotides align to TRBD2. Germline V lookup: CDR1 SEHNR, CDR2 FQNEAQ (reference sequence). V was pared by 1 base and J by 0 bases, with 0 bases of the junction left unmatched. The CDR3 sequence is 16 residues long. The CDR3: CASSLGLAGSTDTQYF. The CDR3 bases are TGTGCCAGCAGCTTAGGACTAGCGGGGAGCACAGATACGCAGTATTTT. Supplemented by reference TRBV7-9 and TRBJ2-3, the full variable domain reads DTGVSQNPRHKITKRGQNVTFRCDPISEHNRLYWYRQTLGQGPEFLTYFQNEAQLEKSRLLSDRFSAERPKGSFSTLEIQRTEQGDSAMYLCASSLGLAGSTDTQYFGPGTRLTVL.

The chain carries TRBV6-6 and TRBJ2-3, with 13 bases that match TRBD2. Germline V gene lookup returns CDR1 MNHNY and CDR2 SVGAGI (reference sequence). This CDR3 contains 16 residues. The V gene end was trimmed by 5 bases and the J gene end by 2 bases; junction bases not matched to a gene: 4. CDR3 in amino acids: CASSRGLAGYTDTQYF. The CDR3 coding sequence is TGTGCCAGCAGTAGGGGACTAGCGGGATACACAGATACGCAGTATTTT.

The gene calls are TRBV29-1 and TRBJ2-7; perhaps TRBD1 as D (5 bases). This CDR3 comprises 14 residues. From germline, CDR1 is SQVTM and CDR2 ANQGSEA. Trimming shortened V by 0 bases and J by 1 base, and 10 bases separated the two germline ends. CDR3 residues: CSVEEGAASYEQYF. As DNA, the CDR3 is TGCAGCGTTGAAGAAGGGGCAGCGTCCTACGAGCAGTACTTC.

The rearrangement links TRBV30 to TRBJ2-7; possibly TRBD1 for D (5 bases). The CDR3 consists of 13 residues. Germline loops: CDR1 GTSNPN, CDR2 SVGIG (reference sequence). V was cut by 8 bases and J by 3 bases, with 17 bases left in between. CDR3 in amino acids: CAGHRPADYEQYF. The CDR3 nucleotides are TGTGCCGGCCACAGGCCCGCAGACTACGAGCAGTACTTC. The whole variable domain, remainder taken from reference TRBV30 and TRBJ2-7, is SQTIHQWPATLVQPVGSPLSLECTVEGTSNPNLYWYRQAAGRGLQLLFYSVGIGQISSEVPQNLSASRPQDRQFILSSKKLLLSDSGFYLCAGHRPADYEQYFGPGTRLTVT.

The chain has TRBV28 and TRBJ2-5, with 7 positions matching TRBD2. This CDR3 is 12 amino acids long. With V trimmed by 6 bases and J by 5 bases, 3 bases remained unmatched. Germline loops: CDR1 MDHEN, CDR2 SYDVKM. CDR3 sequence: CASRLAGETQYF. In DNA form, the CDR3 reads TGTGCCAGCAGGTTAGCGGGTGAGACCCAGTACTTC.

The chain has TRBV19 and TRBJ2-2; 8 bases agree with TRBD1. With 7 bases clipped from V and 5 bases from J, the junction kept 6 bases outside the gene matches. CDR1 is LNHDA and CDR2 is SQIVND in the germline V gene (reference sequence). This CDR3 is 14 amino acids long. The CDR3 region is CASNWDRQTGELFF. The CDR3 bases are TGTGCCAGTAACTGGGACAGGCAAACCGGGGAGCTGTTTTTT.

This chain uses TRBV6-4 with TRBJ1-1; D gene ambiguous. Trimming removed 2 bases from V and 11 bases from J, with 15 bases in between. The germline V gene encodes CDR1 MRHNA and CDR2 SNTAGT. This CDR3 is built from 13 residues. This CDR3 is CASSDDPGMAAFF. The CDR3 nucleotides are TGTGCCAGCAGTGACGACCCGGGAATGGCGGCTTTCTTT.

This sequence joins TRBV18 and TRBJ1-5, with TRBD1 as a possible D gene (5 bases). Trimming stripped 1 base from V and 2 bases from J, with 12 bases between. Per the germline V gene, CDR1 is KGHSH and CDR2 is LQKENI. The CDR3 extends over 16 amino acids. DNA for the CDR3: TGTGCCAGCTCACCACTGCAGGGAGGGGGCAATCAGCCCCAGCATTTT. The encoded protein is CASSPLQGGGNQPQHF.

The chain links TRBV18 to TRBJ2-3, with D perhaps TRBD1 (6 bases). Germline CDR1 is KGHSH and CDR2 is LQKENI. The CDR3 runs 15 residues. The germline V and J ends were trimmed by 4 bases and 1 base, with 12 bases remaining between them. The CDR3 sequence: CASSLSDSRTDTQYF. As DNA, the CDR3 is TGTGCCAGCTCACTTTCGGACAGCCGCACAGATACGCAGTATTTT.

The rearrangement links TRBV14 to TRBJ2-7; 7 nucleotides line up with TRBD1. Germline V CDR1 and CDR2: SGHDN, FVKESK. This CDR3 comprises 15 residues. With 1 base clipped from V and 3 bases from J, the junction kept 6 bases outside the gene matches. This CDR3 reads CASSQGVAGGYEQYF. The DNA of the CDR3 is TGTGCCAGCAGCCAAGGGGTCGCAGGGGGCTACGAGCAGTACTTC.

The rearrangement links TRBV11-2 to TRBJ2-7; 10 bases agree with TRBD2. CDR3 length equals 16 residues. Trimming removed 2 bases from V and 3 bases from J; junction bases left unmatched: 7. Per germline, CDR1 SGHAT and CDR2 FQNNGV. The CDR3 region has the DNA TGTGCCAGCAGCTTATCCGCTAGCGGGAGTCTCTACGAGCAGTACTTC. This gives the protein CASSLSASGSLYEQYF.

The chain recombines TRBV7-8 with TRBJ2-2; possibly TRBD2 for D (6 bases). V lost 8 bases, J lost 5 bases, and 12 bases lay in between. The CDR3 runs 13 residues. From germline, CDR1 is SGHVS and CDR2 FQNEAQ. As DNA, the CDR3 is TGTGCCAGCGCTCTAGCGCCGACCGGGGAGCTGTTTTTT. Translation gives CASALAPTGELFF. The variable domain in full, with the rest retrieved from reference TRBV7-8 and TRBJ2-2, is GAGVSQSPRYKVAKRGQDVALRCDPISGHVSLFWYQQALGQGPEFLTYFQNEAQLDKSGLPSDRFFAERPEGSVSTLKIQRTQQEDSAVYLCASALAPTGELFFGEGSRLTVL.

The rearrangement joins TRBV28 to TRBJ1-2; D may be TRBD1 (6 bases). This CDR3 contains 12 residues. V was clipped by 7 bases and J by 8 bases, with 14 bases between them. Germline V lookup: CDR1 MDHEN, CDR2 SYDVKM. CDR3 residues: CASTATGRGYTF. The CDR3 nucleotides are TGTGCCAGCACCGCGACAGGTCGGGGCTACACCTTC.

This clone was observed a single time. CDR3 DNA sequence: TGTGCCAGCACCCGAGGAAAAGTTTGGCCCCAGCATTTT. Amino acid sequence: CASTRGKVWPQHF. The V call is TRBV12-3 or TRBV12-4, the J call TRBJ1-5; D not certain. V lost 7 bases and J lost 9, with 16 bases in between. This CDR3 has 13 amino acids.

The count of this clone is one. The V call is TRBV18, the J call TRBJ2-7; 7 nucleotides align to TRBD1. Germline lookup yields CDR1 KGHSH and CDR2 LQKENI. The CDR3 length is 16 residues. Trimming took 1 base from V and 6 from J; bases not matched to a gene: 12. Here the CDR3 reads CASSPLLFDRASEQYF. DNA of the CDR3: TGTGCCAGCTCACCACTTCTCTTCGACAGGGCGAGCGAGCAGTACTTC.

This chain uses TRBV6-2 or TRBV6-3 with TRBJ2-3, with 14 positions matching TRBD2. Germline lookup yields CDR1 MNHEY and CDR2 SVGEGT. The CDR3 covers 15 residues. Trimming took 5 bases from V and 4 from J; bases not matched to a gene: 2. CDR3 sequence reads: CASSPGLAGADTQYF. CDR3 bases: TGTGCCAGCAGTCCGGGACTAGCGGGAGCAGATACGCAGTATTTT.

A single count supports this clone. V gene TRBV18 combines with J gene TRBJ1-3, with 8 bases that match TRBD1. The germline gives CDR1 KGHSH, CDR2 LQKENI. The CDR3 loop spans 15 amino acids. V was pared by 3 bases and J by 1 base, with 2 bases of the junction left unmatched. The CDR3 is CASSPDRGSGNTIYF. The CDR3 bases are TGTGCCAGCTCACCTGACAGGGGATCTGGAAACACCATATATTTT.

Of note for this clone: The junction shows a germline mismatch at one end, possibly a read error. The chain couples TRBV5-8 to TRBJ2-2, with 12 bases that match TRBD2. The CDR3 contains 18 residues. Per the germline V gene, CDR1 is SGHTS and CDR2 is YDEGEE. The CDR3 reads CASTRPLAGGWNAGELFF. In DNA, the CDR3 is TGTGCCAGCACTCGACCACTAGCGGGAGGATGGAACGCCGGGGAGCTGTTTTTT.

As DNA, the CDR3 is TGCGCCAGCAGCCAATGGCGAGGGATCAATCAGCCCCAGCATTTT. Residues: CASSQWRGINQPQHF. This chain uses TRBV4-3 with TRBJ1-5; D call uncertain. The CDR3 sequence is 15 residues long. V lost 2 bases and J lost 3, with 11 bases in between. Germline V gene lookup returns CDR1 LGHNA and CDR2 YSLEER.

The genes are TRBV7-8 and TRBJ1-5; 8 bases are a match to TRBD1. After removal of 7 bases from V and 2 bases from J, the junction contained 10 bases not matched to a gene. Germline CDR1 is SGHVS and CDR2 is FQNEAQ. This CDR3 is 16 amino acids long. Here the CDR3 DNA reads TGTGCCAGCATCCCCTCGCCAGGGGGCCGCAATCAGCCCCAGCATTTT. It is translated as CASIPSPGGRNQPQHF.

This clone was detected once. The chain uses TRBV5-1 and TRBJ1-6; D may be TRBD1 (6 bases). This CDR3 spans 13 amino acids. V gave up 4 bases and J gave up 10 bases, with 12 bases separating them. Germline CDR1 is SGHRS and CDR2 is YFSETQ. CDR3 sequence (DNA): TGCGCCAGCAGCACGGACAGTAACTCACCCCTCCACTTT. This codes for CASSTDSNSPLHF.

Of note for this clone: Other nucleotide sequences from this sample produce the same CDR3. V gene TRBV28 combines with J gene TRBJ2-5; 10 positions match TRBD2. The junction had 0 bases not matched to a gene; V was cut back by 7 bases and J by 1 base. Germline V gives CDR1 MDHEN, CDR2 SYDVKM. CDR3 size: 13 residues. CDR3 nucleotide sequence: TGTGCCAGCAAGCGGGGGGGCCAAGAGACCCAGTACTTC. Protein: CASKRGGQETQYF.

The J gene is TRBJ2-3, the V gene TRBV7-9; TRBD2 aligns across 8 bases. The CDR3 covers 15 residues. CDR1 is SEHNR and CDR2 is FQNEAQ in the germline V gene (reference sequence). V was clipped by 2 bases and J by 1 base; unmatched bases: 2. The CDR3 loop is CASSLREGGTDTQYF. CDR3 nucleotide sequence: TGTGCCAGCAGCTTACGGGAGGGAGGCACAGATACGCAGTATTTT.

In nucleotides, the CDR3 is TGTGCCAGCAGTTTGCCTAACCAAGAGACCCAGTACTTC. Its translation is CASSLPNQETQYF. The V gene is TRBV28, the J gene TRBJ2-5; D ambiguous. Germline lookup yields CDR1 MDHEN and CDR2 SYDVKM. V lost 3 bases and J 0 bases, leaving 5 bases between the germline ends. This CDR3 region has 13 residues.